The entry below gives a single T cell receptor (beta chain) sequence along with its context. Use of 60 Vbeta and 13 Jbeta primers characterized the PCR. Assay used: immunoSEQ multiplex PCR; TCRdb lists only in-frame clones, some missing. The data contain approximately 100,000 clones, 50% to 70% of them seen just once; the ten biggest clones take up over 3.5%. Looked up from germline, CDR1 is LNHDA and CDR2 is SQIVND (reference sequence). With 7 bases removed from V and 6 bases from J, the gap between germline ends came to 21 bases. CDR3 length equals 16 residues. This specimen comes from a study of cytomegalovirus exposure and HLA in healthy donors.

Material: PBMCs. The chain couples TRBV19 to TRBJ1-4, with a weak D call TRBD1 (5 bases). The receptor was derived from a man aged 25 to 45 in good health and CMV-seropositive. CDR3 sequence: CASKSAWTLLDEKLFF. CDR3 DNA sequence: TGTGCCAGTAAATCTGCTTGGACACTCTTAGATGAAAAACTGTTTTTT. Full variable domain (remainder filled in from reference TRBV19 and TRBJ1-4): DGGITQSPKYLFRKEGQNVTLSCEQNLNHDAMYWYRQDPGQGLRLIYYSQIVNDFQKGDIAEGYSVSREKKESFPLTVTSAQKNPTAFYLCASKSAWTLLDEKLFFGSGTQLSVL.